The 30 T cell receptor beta chains presented below share a single source sample, sequenced in a study of T cells after yellow fever vaccination. Each CDR3 protein gets one entry after TCRdb re-called the 5' RACE reads with MiXCR. The sample contains hundreds of thousands of distinct CDR3 sequences, approximately 12% of which appear only once. Material: CD4+ T cells sorted from PBMCs, obtained 15 days after the yellow fever booster vaccination. The receptors were sampled from a man younger than 35 who received the YFV17D yellow fever vaccine.

The CDR3 nucleotides read TGTGCCAGCGGAGTGACTCAGCCCCAGCATTTT. This sequence encodes CASGVTQPQHF. The rearrangement links TRBV27 to TRBJ1-5; D is unclear. The CDR3 spans 11 residues. Trimming took 8 bases from V and 6 from J, leaving 8 bases between them. Germline V gene sequence: CDR1 MNHEY, CDR2 SMNVEV (reference sequence).

This clonotype was found a few times. J is TRBJ2-1 and V is TRBV5-7; D might be TRBD1 (6 bases). TRBV5-7 is an ORF; its function is uncertain. This CDR3 is built from 14 residues. V was shortened by 0 bases and J by 9 bases, with 13 bases between the two germline ends. CDR3 amino acids: CASSLAKGVSEQFF. DNA of the CDR3: TGTGCCAGCAGCTTGGCCAAGGGGGTCAGTGAGCAGTTCTTC.

This clonotype occurred a few times. This chain joins TRBV2 and TRBJ1-2; D gene unclear. The V end lost 6 bases, the J end lost 1 base, and 9 bases lay between the germline ends. CDR1 is SNHLY and CDR2 is FYNNEI in the germline V gene. The CDR3 has 13 amino acids. Here the CDR3 reads CASSDDFNYGYTF. CDR3 sequence (DNA): TGTGCCAGCAGCGATGATTTTAACTATGGCTACACCTTC.

CDR3 protein: CSASGGSEQYF. The CDR3 coding sequence is TGCAGTGCTAGTGGCGGTTCCGAGCAGTACTTC. The rearrangement links TRBV20-1 to TRBJ2-7, with unresolved D. The CDR3 runs 11 residues. Trimming shortened V by 3 bases and J by 6 bases, and 9 bases separated the two germline ends. Per germline, CDR1 DFQATT and CDR2 SNEGSKA (reference sequence).

This clonotype was counted between two and nine times. The chain has TRBV5-1 and TRBJ2-4, with TRBD2 identical over 14 bases. The CDR3 totals 19 residues. J was trimmed by 1 base and V by 4 bases; bases with no gene match: 10. Germline assignment: CDR1 SGHRS and CDR2 YFSETQ. CDR3 in amino acids: CASSTRGLAGDLAKNIQYF. Here the CDR3 DNA reads TGCGCCAGCAGCACCCGGGGACTAGCGGGAGATCTGGCCAAAAACATTCAGTACTTC.

This clonotype occurred a few times. This chain links TRBV18 with TRBJ1-2, with no clear D. This CDR3 spans 12 amino acids. Trimming left V 6 bases short and J 6 bases short, with 11 bases between. Germline values: CDR1 KGHSH, CDR2 LQKENI. The CDR3: CASSHSSNGYTF. CDR3 bases: TGTGCCAGCTCTCACTCTTCGAATGGCTACACCTTC. Full variable domain (remainder filled in from reference TRBV18 and TRBJ1-2): NAGVMQNPRHLVRRRGQEARLRCSPMKGHSHVYWYRQLPEEGLKFMVYLQKENIIDESGMPKERFSAEFPKEGPSILRIQQVVRGDSAAYFCASSHSSNGYTFGSGTRLTVV.

The chain employs TRBV5-5 and TRBJ2-7, with D unclear. The CDR3 is made up of 16 amino acids. From germline, CDR1 is SGHKS and CDR2 YYEKEE (reference sequence). Trimming shortened V by 1 base and J by 0 bases, and 14 bases separated the two germline ends. CDR3 sequence reads: CASSLTLAGLSYEQYF. The DNA for the CDR3 is TGTGCCAGCAGCTTGACGTTAGCAGGCCTCTCCTACGAGCAGTACTTC.

Ten or more counts support this clonotype. V is TRBV7-9 and J is TRBJ1-2, with 7 nucleotides matching TRBD1. The V and J ends lost 5 bases and 6 bases, in that order; junction bases with no gene match: 0. CDR3 length: 11 amino acids. The germline V gene encodes CDR1 SEHNR and CDR2 FQNEAQ (reference sequence). CDR3 sequence reads: CASSDRDGYTF. CDR3 in DNA: TGTGCCAGCAGCGACAGGGATGGCTACACCTTC.

This clonotype was recorded at least ten times. The gene calls are TRBV3-1 and TRBJ2-2; D gene uncertain. From germline, CDR1 is LGHDT and CDR2 YNNKEL (reference sequence). V lost 2 bases and J 2 bases, leaving 9 bases between the germline ends. CDR3 length: 15 residues. The CDR3 protein is CASSQSWGNTGELFF. Written as DNA, the CDR3 is TGTGCCAGCAGCCAAAGCTGGGGAAACACCGGGGAGCTGTTTTTT.

This clonotype was recorded a few times. V gene TRBV6-1 combines with J gene TRBJ1-1; TRBD1 is a possible D gene (6 bases). This CDR3 region has 13 residues. Germline CDR1 reads MNHNS; CDR2 reads SASEGT. Between the trimmed V and J ends, which lost 8 bases and 3 bases, there was a span of 13 bases. The CDR3 coding sequence is TGTGCCAGCTTACAGGGTACATACACTGAAGCTTTCTTT. Amino acids: CASLQGTYTEAFF.

This chain joins TRBV5-6 and TRBJ2-7, with D possibly TRBD2 on 5 matching bases. The germline V gene encodes CDR1 SGHDT and CDR2 YYEEEE. V was clipped by 0 bases and J by 2 bases, with 9 bases between them. The CDR3 has 14 residues. DNA for the CDR3: TGTGCCAGCAGCTTGGGTTTCGGGGCCTACGAGCAGTACGTC. It encodes CASSLGFGAYEQYV.

This clonotype occurred many times. CDR3 sequence: CSAIDRLETQYF. The CDR3 bases are TGCAGTGCTATCGACAGGTTGGAGACCCAGTACTTC. The genes are TRBV20-1 and TRBJ2-5, with a weak D call TRBD1 (6 bases). The CDR3 covers 12 residues. V was cut by 4 bases and J by 5 bases, with 11 bases left in between. The germline CDR1 and CDR2 sequences are DFQATT and SNEGSKA (reference sequence).

This clonotype has more than one count but fewer than ten. The chain recombines TRBV10-3 with TRBJ2-7; TRBD2 aligns across 10 bases. Germline V gene sequence: CDR1 ENHRY, CDR2 SYGVKD. V gave up 10 bases and J gave up 3 bases; unmatched junction bases: 9. This CDR3 has 14 amino acids. The CDR3 DNA reads as TGTGCCACCCGGACCGGGACTAGCGACTACGAGCAGTACTTC. Its translation is CATRTGTSDYEQYF.

The chain links TRBV4-2 to TRBJ2-2; possibly TRBD1 or TRBD2 for D (6 bases each). Germline V CDR1 and CDR2: LGHNA, YNFKEQ. The CDR3 runs to 15 residues. The V end lost 0 bases, the J end lost 7 bases, and 12 bases lay between the germline ends. CDR3 bases: TGTGCCAGCAGCCAAGATAGGGGGGCCTACGGGGAGCTGTTTTTT. Translated, it gives CASSQDRGAYGELFF.

V and J are TRBV5-1 and TRBJ2-3; D unresolved. CDR1 is SGHRS and CDR2 is YFSETQ in the germline V gene. The CDR3 contains 15 residues. Trimming shortened V by 9 bases and J by 2 bases, and 19 bases separated the two germline ends. CDR3 bases: TGCGCCACCAGTTCTAACGGCCGGATCACAGATACGCAGTATTTT. Translated, it gives CATSSNGRITDTQYF.

The table lists this clonotype with many counts. The rearrangement links TRBV6-1 to TRBJ2-3, with D tentatively TRBD1 or TRBD2 (7 bases each). Trimming took 3 bases from V and 4 from J, leaving 14 bases between them. The CDR3 consists of 15 residues. In germline, CDR1 is MNHNS, CDR2 SASEGT. The CDR3 coding sequence is TGTGCCAGCAGTGAGCCCCAGGGGGGGGCAGATACGCAGTATTTT. This codes for CASSEPQGGADTQYF.

The chain combines TRBV24-1 with TRBJ2-2; D gene uncertain. This CDR3 is 15 amino acids long. V was trimmed by 3 bases and J by 2 bases, leaving 9 bases between them. Looked up from germline, CDR1 is KGHDR and CDR2 is SFDVKD. CDR3 in amino acids: CATSDHGRNTGELFF. In DNA form, the CDR3 reads TGTGCCACCAGTGATCACGGACGCAACACCGGGGAGCTGTTTTTT.

This clonotype was seen many times. The rearrangement links TRBV20-1 to TRBJ2-1, with TRBD2 as a possible D gene (7 bases). The V gene's germline CDR1 is DFQATT and CDR2 SNEGSKA (reference sequence). V was shortened by 0 bases and J by 8 bases, with 20 bases between the two germline ends. The CDR3 sequence is 16 residues long. The CDR3 region is CSAREGRGVSWDEQFF. In nucleotides, the CDR3 is TGCAGTGCTAGAGAGGGGAGGGGGGTCTCCTGGGATGAGCAGTTCTTC.

This clonotype was seen a few times. The V gene is TRBV4-1, the J gene TRBJ2-7; D assignment may be TRBD1 or TRBD2 (6 bases each). The germline V gene has CDR1 MGHRA and CDR2 YSYEKL. The CDR3 runs 18 residues. Deletions cut 4 bases from V and 0 bases from J, with 22 bases between. Here the CDR3 reads CASSRLFGGSGASYEQYF. DNA of the CDR3: TGCGCCAGCAGCCGGCTGTTCGGGGGTTCGGGGGCCTCCTACGAGCAGTACTTC.

This clonotype was seen many times. The gene calls are TRBV29-1 and TRBJ2-1; D gene unclear. This CDR3 comprises 12 residues. The V end was cut by 4 bases, the J end by 2 bases, with 6 bases between. Germline CDR1 reads SQVTM; CDR2 reads ANQGSEA. CDR3 sequence (DNA): TGCAGCGTTGTGGAAACCTACAATGAGCAGTTCTTC. It is translated as CSVVETYNEQFF.

This rearrangement joins TRBV24-1 to TRBJ2-3; TRBD1 agrees at 10 bases. The V gene end was trimmed by 4 bases and the J gene end by 3 bases; junction bases not matched to a gene: 3. The CDR3 runs 15 residues. The germline V gene encodes CDR1 KGHDR and CDR2 SFDVKD. For the CDR3, the DNA is TGTGCCACCAGTGAAGGACAGGGGGTAACAGATACGCAGTATTTT. Amino acid sequence: CATSEGQGVTDTQYF.

The chain recombines TRBV4-2 with TRBJ2-3; D is unclear. Germline-derived CDR1 and CDR2 are LGHNA and YNFKEQ. V lost 0 bases and J 1 base, leaving 11 bases between the germline ends. The CDR3 has 16 residues. The CDR3 sequence: CASSQDLGPGTDTQYF. Here the CDR3 DNA reads TGTGCCAGCAGCCAAGATTTAGGGCCGGGCACAGATACGCAGTATTTT.

This chain connects TRBV7-9 to TRBJ1-2, with D perhaps matching TRBD1 (5 bases). Germline V gene lookup returns CDR1 SEHNR and CDR2 FQNEAQ (reference sequence). V dropped 0 bases and J dropped 7 bases, with 12 bases sitting between them. The CDR3 is 14 residues long. This CDR3 reads CASSLAGTTSGYTF. CDR3 in DNA: TGTGCCAGCAGCTTAGCGGGGACGACAAGTGGCTACACCTTC. The full variable domain, in which reference TRBV7-9 and TRBJ1-2 provide the parts outside the CDR3, is DTGVSQNPRHKITKRGQNVTFRCDPISEHNRLYWYRQTLGQGPEFLTYFQNEAQLEKSRLLSDRFSAERPKGSFSTLEIQRTEQGDSAMYLCASSLAGTTSGYTFGSGTRLTVV.

There are many counts of this clonotype. The chain employs TRBV12-3 or TRBV12-4 and TRBJ1-2, with D unclear. Trimming cost V 3 bases and J 0 bases, with 14 bases left between them. There are 16 residues in the CDR3. CDR3 in DNA: TGTGCCAGCAGTTTTGCGGGCACATGGCCTAACTATGGCTACACCTTC. It specifies CASSFAGTWPNYGYTF.

The chain combines TRBV7-6 with TRBJ1-2; 9 bases align to TRBD1. The length of the CDR3 is 11 residues. Germline V gene data show CDR1 as SGHVS and CDR2 as FNYEAQ. V lost 10 bases, J lost 8 bases, and 5 bases stayed unmatched. The CDR3 bases are TGTGCCATTGGGACAGGGACCGGCTACACCTTC. It specifies CAIGTGTGYTF.

This clonotype appeared many times. The chain uses TRBV7-3 and TRBJ2-2; D call uncertain. The CDR3 length is 13 residues. The ends were cut back, 8 bases at V and 5 bases at J, with 12 bases in the middle. The germline V gene has CDR1 SGHTA and CDR2 FQGTGA. CDR3 residues: CASRETNTGELFF. The DNA for the CDR3 is TGTGCCAGCCGTGAGACCAATACCGGGGAGCTGTTTTTT.

This clonotype was picked up a small number of times. This chain connects TRBV20-1 to TRBJ2-3; 9 nucleotides agree with TRBD2. This CDR3 has 14 residues. Germline CDR1 is DFQATT and CDR2 is SNEGSKA (reference sequence). V was clipped by 5 bases and J by 0 bases; unmatched bases: 3. The CDR3 nucleotides read TGCAGTGCTTTCGCGGGGGGGAGCACAGATACGCAGTATTTT. This translates into CSAFAGGSTDTQYF.

This CDR3 reads CSARTTDRAAYIQYF. CDR3 bases: TGCAGTGCTAGAACCACGGACAGGGCGGCGTACATTCAGTACTTC. The genes are TRBV20-1 and TRBJ2-4; 8 positions agree with TRBD1. Germline lookup yields CDR1 DFQATT and CDR2 SNEGSKA (reference sequence). Unmatched junction bases numbered 11, after V lost 2 bases and J lost 8 bases. The CDR3 spans 15 residues.

The rearrangement links TRBV6-5 to TRBJ1-2; a possible D gene is TRBD1 (5 bases). Germline loops: CDR1 MNHEY, CDR2 SVGAGI. The CDR3 consists of 13 residues. Trimming took 10 bases from V and 8 from J, leaving 20 bases between them. CDR3: CATLRSGGEGYTF. The CDR3 coding sequence is TGTGCCACACTAAGGTCCGGAGGGGAGGGCTACACCTTC.

The V and J genes are TRBV7-3 and TRBJ2-7, with D unresolved. CDR3 length: 12 amino acids. Germline V gene lookup returns CDR1 SGHTA and CDR2 FQGTGA. The CDR3 nucleotides are TGTGCGAGATTGGCCCCGAGGAACGAGCAGTACTTC. As protein: CARLAPRNEQYF.